This passage covers 11 T cell receptor beta chains from one sample sequenced in a study of T cell responses to AZD1222 COVID-19 vaccine. Here immunoSEQ multiplex PCR was the method, and the copy in TCRdb shows in-frame clones only, minus some. The table shows about 85,000 clones, with around 85% occurring only once. Sequencing used peripheral blood, obtained on day 0 of AZD1222 vaccination. The receptors come from an adult in good health.

This clone is a singleton in its sample. The rearrangement uses TRBV6-5 and TRBJ1-3; unclear D gene. Germline values: CDR1 MNHEY, CDR2 SVGAGI. The length of the CDR3 is 14 residues. V gave up 2 bases and J gave up 2 bases, with 7 bases separating them. The CDR3 region is CASSYKGTGNTIYF. The CDR3 nucleotides are TGTGCCAGCAGTTACAAAGGGACTGGAAACACCATATATTTT.

The chain employs TRBV18 and TRBJ2-7, with TRBD1 identical over 11 bases. Germline CDR1 and CDR2: KGHSH and LQKENI. This CDR3 region has 17 residues. Trimming at V came to 3 bases and at J to 2 bases, leaving 9 bases not matched to a gene. CDR3 sequence (DNA): TGTGCCAGCTCACCCCGGACAGGGGGCCTCAGTACCTACGAGCAGTACTTC. Translation gives CASSPRTGGLSTYEQYF. The full variable domain, in which reference TRBV18 and TRBJ2-7 provide the parts outside the CDR3, is NAGVMQNPRHLVRRRGQEARLRCSPMKGHSHVYWYRQLPEEGLKFMVYLQKENIIDESGMPKERFSAEFPKEGPSILRIQQVVRGDSAAYFCASSPRTGGLSTYEQYFGPGTRLTVT.

CDR3 coding DNA: TGTGCCAGCAGCTTAGACGGGGGCACAGATACGCAGTATTTT. It is translated as CASSLDGGTDTQYF. The chain employs TRBV7-9 and TRBJ2-3; a possible D gene is TRBD2 (5 bases). CDR3 size: 14 residues. Looked up from germline, CDR1 is SEHNR and CDR2 is FQNEAQ (reference sequence). The V gene lost 1 base and the J gene lost 1 base, with 6 bases spanning the gap.

The chain has TRBV6-2 or TRBV6-3 and TRBJ1-5; a possible D gene is TRBD1 (6 bases). There are 15 residues in the CDR3. Per the germline V gene, CDR1 is MNHEY and CDR2 is SVGEGT. Trimming left V 6 bases short and J 3 bases short, with 15 bases between. CDR3 protein: CASSAAGQINQPQHF. CDR3 in DNA: TGTGCCAGCAGCGCCGCAGGACAGATCAATCAGCCCCAGCATTTT.

The rearrangement links TRBV27 to TRBJ2-7; D perhaps matches TRBD1 (6 bases). Trimming pared 6 bases from V and 0 bases from J, leaving 15 bases between. The CDR3 has 15 amino acids. In germline, CDR1 is MNHEY, CDR2 SMNVEV (reference sequence). CDR3 DNA sequence: TGTGCCAGCAGGGATGGGATGACAGGCTCCTACGAGCAGTACTTC. This codes for CASRDGMTGSYEQYF.

The chain couples TRBV7-2 to TRBJ2-7, with D perhaps matching TRBD1 or TRBD2 (5 bases each). Trimming removed 3 bases from V and 2 bases from J, with 11 bases in between. This CDR3 spans 14 amino acids. The germline gives CDR1 SGHTA, CDR2 FQGNSA. CDR3 residues: CASSFGTLTYEQYF. CDR3 DNA: TGTGCCAGCAGCTTCGGGACGCTTACCTACGAGCAGTACTTC.

The chain combines TRBV11-3 with TRBJ2-3, with 14 bases aligning to TRBD2. This CDR3 is built from 17 residues. In germline, CDR1 is SGHNT, CDR2 YENEEA. Trimming at V came to 5 bases and at J to 5 bases, leaving 9 bases not matched to a gene. This CDR3 reads CASSGGRLAGGRDTQYF. DNA of the CDR3: TGTGCCAGCAGCGGGGGGAGACTAGCGGGAGGGCGAGATACGCAGTATTTT.

The chain carries TRBV11-2 and TRBJ2-5; D is unclear. The germline gives CDR1 SGHAT, CDR2 FQNNGV. The CDR3 consists of 13 residues. Trimming stripped 5 bases from V and 5 bases from J, with 12 bases between. The DNA of the CDR3 is TGTGCCAGCAGCGGGTCCCCTGGGGAGACCCAGTACTTC. Translated, it gives CASSGSPGETQYF.

This clone has only a few counts. The V call is TRBV7-8, the J call TRBJ2-3, with unresolved D. The CDR3 length is 14 residues. Trimming shortened V by 2 bases and J by 2 bases, and 8 bases separated the two germline ends. The germline CDR1 and CDR2 sequences are SGHVS and FQNEAQ. CDR3 amino acids: CASSLRAATDTQYF. CDR3 coding DNA: TGTGCCAGCAGCTTAAGGGCGGCCACAGATACGCAGTATTTT.

The chain combines TRBV28 with TRBJ1-3; D remains ambiguous. The germline V gene has CDR1 MDHEN and CDR2 SYDVKM. The V end lost 2 bases, the J end lost 2 bases, and 10 bases lay between the germline ends. The CDR3 loop spans 15 amino acids. As DNA, the CDR3 is TGTGCCAGCAGTTTACTGTTCGGCGCTGGAAACACCATATATTTT. It codes for CASSLLFGAGNTIYF.

The J gene is TRBJ2-1, the V gene TRBV19, with D perhaps matching TRBD2 (5 bases). The germline V gene has CDR1 LNHDA and CDR2 SQIVND (reference sequence). The V end was cut by 5 bases, the J end by 4 bases, with 21 bases between. CDR3 length: 17 amino acids. The CDR3 region has the DNA TGTGCCAGTAGTCCCCCTGACTATTTAGGGTCTTACAATGAGCAGTTCTTC. It codes for CASSPPDYLGSYNEQFF.